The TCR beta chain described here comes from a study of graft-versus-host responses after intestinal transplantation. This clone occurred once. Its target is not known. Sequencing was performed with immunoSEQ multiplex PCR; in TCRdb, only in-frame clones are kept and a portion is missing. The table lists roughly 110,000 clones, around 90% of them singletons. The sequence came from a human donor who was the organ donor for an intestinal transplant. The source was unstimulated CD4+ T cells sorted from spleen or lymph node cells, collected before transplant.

DNA for the CDR3: TGTGCCAGCAGTAGAGACAGGGGGCTCTACGAGCAGTACTTC. Protein product: CASSRDRGLYEQYF. This chain connects TRBV6-5 to TRBJ2-7; 10 bases match TRBD1. The V gene's germline CDR1 is MNHEY and CDR2 SVGAGI. The CDR3 extends over 14 amino acids. Trimming at V came to 5 bases and at J to 3 bases, leaving 4 bases not matched to a gene.